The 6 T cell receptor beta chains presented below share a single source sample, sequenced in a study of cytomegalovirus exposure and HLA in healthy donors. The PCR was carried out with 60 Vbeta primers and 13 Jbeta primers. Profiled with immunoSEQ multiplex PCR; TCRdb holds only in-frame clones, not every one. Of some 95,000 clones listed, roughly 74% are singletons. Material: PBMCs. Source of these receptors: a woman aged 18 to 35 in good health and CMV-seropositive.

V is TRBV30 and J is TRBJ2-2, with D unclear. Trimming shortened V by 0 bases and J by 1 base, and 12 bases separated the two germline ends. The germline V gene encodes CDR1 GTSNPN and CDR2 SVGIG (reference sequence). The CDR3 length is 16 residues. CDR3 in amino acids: CAWSVALGMNTGELFF. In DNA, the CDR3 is TGTGCCTGGAGTGTGGCGCTAGGTATGAACACCGGGGAGCTGTTTTTT. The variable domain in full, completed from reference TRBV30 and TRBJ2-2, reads SQTIHQWPATLVQPVGSPLSLECTVEGTSNPNLYWYRQAAGRGLQLLFYSVGIGQISSEVPQNLSASRPQDRQFILSSKKLLLSDSGFYLCAWSVALGMNTGELFFGEGSRLTVL.

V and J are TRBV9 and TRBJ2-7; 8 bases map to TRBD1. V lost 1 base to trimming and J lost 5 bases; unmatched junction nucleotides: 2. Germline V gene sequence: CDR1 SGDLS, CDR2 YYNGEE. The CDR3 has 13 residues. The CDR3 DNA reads TGTGCCAGCAGCGTACGACAGGGGAACGAGCAGTACTTC. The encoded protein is CASSVRQGNEQYF.

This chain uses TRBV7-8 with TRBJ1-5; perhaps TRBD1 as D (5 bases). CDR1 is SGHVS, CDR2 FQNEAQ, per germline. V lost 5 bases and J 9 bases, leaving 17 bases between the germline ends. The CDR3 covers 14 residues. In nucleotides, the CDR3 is TGTGCCAGCAGCGTCTGGCGGGACGGGGGGCCCCAGCATTTT. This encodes CASSVWRDGGPQHF.

The CDR3 sequence: CASSGVSGNTIYF. The DNA of the CDR3 is TGTGCCAGTAGCGGGGTATCTGGAAACACCATATATTTT. The chain recombines TRBV19 with TRBJ1-3; no firm D call. This CDR3 is built from 13 residues. The germline gives CDR1 LNHDA, CDR2 SQIVND (reference sequence). V was clipped by 6 bases and J by 1 base, with 7 bases between them.

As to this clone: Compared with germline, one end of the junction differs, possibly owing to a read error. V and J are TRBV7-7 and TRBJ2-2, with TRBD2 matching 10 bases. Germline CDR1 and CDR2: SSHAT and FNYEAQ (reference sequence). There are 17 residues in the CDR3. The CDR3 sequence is CASSLAGGRSNTGELFF. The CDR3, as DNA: TGTGCTAGCAGCTTAGCGGGGGGTCGTTCGAACACCGGGGAGCTGTTTTTT. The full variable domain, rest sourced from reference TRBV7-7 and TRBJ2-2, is GAGVSQSPRYKVTKRGQDVTLRCDPISSHATLYWYQQALGQGPEFLTYFNYEAQPDKSGLPSDRFSAERPEGSISTLTIQRTEQRDSAMYRCASSLAGGRSNTGELFFGEGSRLTVL.

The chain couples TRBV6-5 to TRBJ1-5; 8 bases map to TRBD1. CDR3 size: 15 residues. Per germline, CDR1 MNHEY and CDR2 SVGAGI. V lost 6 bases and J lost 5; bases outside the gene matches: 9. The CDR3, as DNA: TGTGCCAGCAGCCGGACAGGGAAGGGTTATCAGCCCCAGCATTTT. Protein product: CASSRTGKGYQPQHF.